This T cell receptor beta chain was obtained from a study of blood T cell repertoires in COVID-19. Across the whole study: Italy, Spain and the United States were the sources of the convalescent and acute COVID-19 samples. PBMCs, B-cell-depleted T cells, or T cells were the source of the cDNA or gDNA that made up the material.

This clone was seen a few times. In the original processing: The authors estimated nucleated cell counts from reference gene primer amplification. Libraries were prepared by immunoSEQ multiplex PCR; TCRdb keeps only in-frame clonotypes and omits some of them. From that table come the V and J calls and clone size; the DNA was used to work out D and trimming. Of over 90,000 clones listed, approximately 80% are singletons. CDR1 is SGHRS and CDR2 is YFSETQ in the germline V gene. The trim removed 1 base at V and 0 bases at J, leaving 3 bases unmatched. CDR3 length: 15 amino acids. The chain couples TRBV5-1 to TRBJ2-5; TRBD1 matches 7 bases. The sample taken for sequencing was peripheral blood. The clonotype was recovered from a human donor in a cohort sampled during active COVID-19. CDR3 residues: CASSLMGQYQETQYF. CDR3 coding DNA: TGCGCCAGCAGCTTGATGGGACAGTACCAAGAGACCCAGTACTTC.